One and the same sample provided the 30 T cell receptor beta chains below, sequenced in a study of T cells in tumors after PD-1 blockade. As to time point: second of two post-therapy site-matched biopsies roughly two months apart. Sequencing was performed with immunoSEQ multiplex PCR; in TCRdb, only in-frame clones are kept and a portion is missing. The data show thousands of clones, with around three fifths seen just once and around 13% held by the top ten. The starting material was tumor tissue, obtained after anti-PD-1 treatment. The source of these receptors is a human donor with basal cell carcinoma.

The gene calls are TRBV6-5 and TRBJ1-1, with no clear D. The CDR3 contains 13 residues. CDR1 and CDR2 from the germline V gene are MNHEY and SVGAGI. The V gene lost 2 bases and the J gene lost 3 bases, with 7 bases spanning the gap. In DNA, the CDR3 is TGTGCCAGCAGTTACAATGGGCACACTGAAGCTTTCTTT. Amino acids: CASSYNGHTEAFF.

About this clone: Within the sample, other DNA sequences also encode this same CDR3. The gene calls are TRBV12-3 or TRBV12-4 and TRBJ1-5; D is undetermined. Trimming took off 1 base at V and 5 bases at J, with 6 bases between the two ends. The CDR3 consists of 13 residues. The CDR3 nucleotides are TGTGCCAGCAGTTTAGAGGGTTATCAGCCCCAGCATTTT. Its translation is CASSLEGYQPQHF.

V and J are TRBV9 and TRBJ2-1, with 9 bases identical to TRBD1. CDR3 length: 14 amino acids. V lost 7 bases and J lost 7; bases outside the gene matches: 9. Germline CDR1 is SGDLS and CDR2 is YYNGEE. DNA of the CDR3: TGTGCCAGCGGGAAAGGGGACAGGGTTAATGAGCAGTTCTTC. This translates into CASGKGDRVNEQFF.

This clone came up a few times. CDR3 amino acids: CASSQVGGVSYEQYF. The DNA for the CDR3 is TGTGCCAGCAGCCAAGTCGGCGGGGTCTCCTACGAGCAGTACTTC. V and J are TRBV3-1 (or the pseudogene TRBV3-2) and TRBJ2-7; maybe TRBD2 (6 bases). The CDR3 contains 15 residues. Germline V gene sequence: CDR1 LGHDT, CDR2 YNNKEL (reference sequence). V lost 1 base and J 0 bases, leaving 10 bases between the germline ends.

The V gene is TRBV19, the J gene TRBJ1-5, with D unresolved. The CDR3 sequence is 13 residues long. Germline V CDR1 and CDR2: LNHDA, SQIVND (reference sequence). Between the trimmed V and J ends, which lost 6 bases and 0 bases, there was a span of 6 bases. The CDR3 DNA reads TGTGCCAGTAGAGGATATAGCAATCAGCCCCAGCATTTT. Translation: CASRGYSNQPQHF.

The chain has TRBV19 and TRBJ2-5, with D perhaps matching TRBD1 or TRBD2 (6 bases each). Germline values: CDR1 LNHDA, CDR2 SQIVND (reference sequence). The length of the CDR3 is 14 residues. V dropped 5 bases and J dropped 5 bases, with 15 bases sitting between them. The CDR3: CASSQRGQGETQYF. DNA of the CDR3: TGTGCCAGTAGTCAACGGGGGCAGGGGGAGACCCAGTACTTC.

This chain links TRBV14 with TRBJ2-5; 10 bases are shared with TRBD2. Trimming removed 3 bases from V and 2 bases from J; junction bases left unmatched: 12. Germline V gene sequence: CDR1 SGHDN, CDR2 FVKESK. The CDR3 consists of 18 residues. The CDR3 is CASSHRAGGLAMQETQYF. The CDR3 DNA reads TGTGCCAGCAGCCACAGAGCGGGGGGGCTGGCTATGCAAGAGACCCAGTACTTC. The full variable domain, completed using reference TRBV14 and TRBJ2-5, is EAGVTQFPSHSVIEKGQTVTLRCDPISGHDNLYWYRRVMGKEIKFLLHFVKESKQDESGMPNNRFLAERTGGTYSTLKVQPAELEDSGVYFCASSHRAGGLAMQETQYFGPGTRLLVL.

This chain uses TRBV9 with TRBJ2-7, with TRBD2 identical over 7 bases. In germline, CDR1 is SGDLS, CDR2 YYNGEE. J was trimmed by 3 bases and V by 0 bases; bases with no gene match: 6. The CDR3 is 15 amino acids. CDR3 in DNA: TGTGCCAGCAGCGTAGATGTTTCGGGGGGCTACGAGCAGTACTTC. Encoded protein: CASSVDVSGGYEQYF.

A single count supports this clone. This chain joins TRBV9 and TRBJ2-1; 7 bases match TRBD1. The CDR3 is 14 residues long. The V gene's germline CDR1 is SGDLS and CDR2 YYNGEE. V was pared by 4 bases and J by 3 bases, with 4 bases of the junction left unmatched. The CDR3: CASSPRTGYNEQFF. As DNA, the CDR3 is TGTGCCAGCAGCCCAAGGACAGGCTACAATGAGCAGTTCTTC.

V is TRBV6-5 and J is TRBJ2-6; D ambiguous. The CDR3 contains 15 residues. CDR1 is MNHEY and CDR2 is SVGAGI in the germline V gene. Trimming left V 0 bases short and J 3 bases short, with 6 bases between. The CDR3 coding sequence is TGTGCCAGCAGTTACTCGAGCTTTGGGGCCAACGTCCTGACTTTC. Its protein product is CASSYSSFGANVLTF.

The chain is built from TRBV5-1 and TRBJ2-1; 11 bases are shared with TRBD1. This CDR3 is built from 16 residues. V shed 2 bases and J 4 bases; nucleotides not matched to a gene: 5. CDR1 is SGHRS, CDR2 YFSETQ, per germline. DNA for the CDR3: TGCGCCAGCAGCTTCGGGACAGGGGGTGATTACAATGAGCAGTTCTTC. This encodes CASSFGTGGDYNEQFF. Combining the CDR3 with reference TRBV5-1 and TRBJ2-1 gives the whole variable domain KAGVTQTPRYLIKTRGQQVTLSCSPISGHRSVSWYQQTPGQGLQFLFEYFSETQRNKGNFPGRFSGRQFSNSRSEMNVSTLELGDSALYLCASSFGTGGDYNEQFFGPGTRLTVL.

Within the sample, this clone is medium-sized. V is TRBV28 and J is TRBJ2-2; 7 bases line up with TRBD2. V shed 10 bases and J 3 bases; nucleotides not matched to a gene: 11. The V gene's germline CDR1 is MDHEN and CDR2 SYDVKM. The CDR3 extends over 15 amino acids. In DNA form, the CDR3 reads TGTGCCATCGCGGGGGACGGGTGGGACACCGGGGAGCTGTTTTTT. It is translated as CAIAGDGWDTGELFF.

This clone was counted between two and nine times. The chain has TRBV4-1 and TRBJ2-7, with D perhaps given as TRBD1 or TRBD2 (6 bases each). V lost 0 bases to trimming and J lost 5 bases, with 26 bases between them. CDR3 length: 19 amino acids. Germline CDR1 is MGHRA and CDR2 is YSYEKL. The CDR3 DNA sequence: TGCGCCAGCAGCCAAGATTGGGGTTCTGGGGGGCCCAGGGACCACGAGCAGTACTTC. Protein: CASSQDWGSGGPRDHEQYF.

This clone was observed a few times. The rearrangement uses TRBV7-9 and TRBJ2-1; 7 bases line up with TRBD1. The CDR3 has 18 residues. J lost 3 bases, V lost 2 bases, and 13 bases had no gene match. Germline loops: CDR1 SEHNR, CDR2 FQNEAQ (reference sequence). The CDR3 spells CASSLMGRGQRNYNEQFF. Here the CDR3 DNA reads TGTGCCAGCAGCTTAATGGGAAGGGGACAGCGTAACTACAATGAGCAGTTCTTC.

The sample holds a few counts of this clone. The rearrangement uses TRBV6-2 or TRBV6-3 and TRBJ2-7, with D tentatively TRBD2 (6 bases). Looked up from germline, CDR1 is MNHEY and CDR2 is SVGEGT. The CDR3 contains 14 residues. Between the trimmed V and J ends, which lost 2 bases and 2 bases, there was a span of 10 bases. CDR3 in DNA: TGTGCCAGCAGTTACGAGGCGGGGCCCTACGAGCAGTACTTC. It yields the protein CASSYEAGPYEQYF.

The chain has TRBV6-5 and TRBJ1-5; no firm D call. This CDR3 has 15 amino acids. V shed 5 bases and J shed 3 bases, with 14 bases lying between them. CDR1 and CDR2 from the germline V gene are MNHEY and SVGAGI. The CDR3 protein is CASSPWKGDNQPQHF. DNA for the CDR3: TGTGCCAGCAGTCCGTGGAAGGGCGACAATCAGCCCCAGCATTTT.

The chain carries TRBV7-9 and TRBJ2-3; no firm D call. This CDR3 is 12 amino acids long. Trimming removed 7 bases from V and 6 bases from J, with 11 bases in between. Germline CDR1 SEHNR, CDR2 FQNEAQ (reference sequence). CDR3 coding DNA: TGTGCCAGCACCTCTTCTGTGGATACGCAGTATTTT. It yields the protein CASTSSVDTQYF.

Written as DNA, the CDR3 is TGTGCCAGCAGCTTAGCGCAGGGACAGAACTATGGCTACACCTTC. Protein: CASSLAQGQNYGYTF. The rearrangement uses TRBV7-2 and TRBJ1-2; TRBD1 agrees at 7 bases. J was trimmed by 2 bases and V by 0 bases; bases with no gene match: 3. The germline CDR1 and CDR2 sequences are SGHTA and FQGNSA. CDR3 size: 15 residues.

The V call is TRBV15, the J call TRBJ2-1; D is uncertain. V gave up 9 bases and J gave up 8 bases, with 17 bases separating them. Germline V gene lookup returns CDR1 LNHNV and CDR2 YYDKDF (reference sequence). The CDR3 covers 13 residues. This CDR3 reads CATTLGRRDEQFF. The CDR3 coding sequence is TGTGCCACTACCTTAGGACGTCGCGATGAGCAGTTCTTC.

V is TRBV5-6 and J is TRBJ2-2; 9 bases line up with TRBD1. CDR3 length: 17 amino acids. The trim removed 4 bases at V and 5 bases at J, leaving 12 bases unmatched. Germline loops: CDR1 SGHDT, CDR2 YYEEEE. DNA for the CDR3: TGTGCCAGCAGCGGTGCGGGGGACAGGGTAGGGACCGGGGAGCTGTTTTTT. Translation gives CASSGAGDRVGTGELFF.

V is TRBV10-3 and J is TRBJ2-7; 10 bases are shared with TRBD1. Trimming at V came to 6 bases and at J to 1 base, leaving 6 bases not matched to a gene. Germline loops: CDR1 ENHRY, CDR2 SYGVKD. There are 15 residues in the CDR3. CDR3 DNA: TGTGCCATCAGCACCGGGACAGGGGTGTCCTACGAGCAGTACTTC. Translation: CAISTGTGVSYEQYF.

This clone is labeled as medium-sized. The J gene is TRBJ2-7, the V gene TRBV25-1; D is undetermined. Germline V lookup: CDR1 MGHDK, CDR2 SYGVNS. This CDR3 is 11 amino acids long. The ends were cut back, 5 bases at V and 4 bases at J, with 6 bases in the middle. This CDR3 is CASSRKYEQYF. The CDR3 DNA sequence: TGTGCCAGCAGTCGAAAGTACGAGCAGTACTTC.

V and J are TRBV18 and TRBJ2-7; D is undetermined. Trimming removed 2 bases from V and 0 bases from J, with 26 bases in between. From germline, CDR1 is KGHSH and CDR2 LQKENI. The CDR3 is 20 amino acids. The CDR3 DNA follows: TGTGCCAGCTCACCATCCACCCCCCAGACCACCTCCCCCAGCTCCTACGAGCAGTACTTC. Its protein product is CASSPSTPQTTSPSSYEQYF.

Judged by abundance, this clone is medium-sized. This rearrangement joins TRBV2 to TRBJ1-2; D gene uncertain. Germline assignment: CDR1 SNHLY and CDR2 FYNNEI. The CDR3 is made up of 12 amino acids. The germline V and J ends were trimmed by 4 bases and 7 bases, with 10 bases remaining between them. The CDR3 loop is CASSAYGLGYTF. The CDR3 DNA sequence: TGTGCCAGCAGTGCGTACGGCCTTGGCTACACCTTC.

Within the sample, this clone is medium-sized. CDR3 DNA: TGTGCCAGCAGCTTGGCAGGGACGGGATACAATGAGCAGTTCTTC. This gives the protein CASSLAGTGYNEQFF. The V call is TRBV5-5, the J call TRBJ2-1, with D possibly called TRBD1 or TRBD2 (5 bases each). From germline, CDR1 is SGHKS and CDR2 YYEKEE (reference sequence). The ends were cut back, 0 bases at V and 4 bases at J, with 11 bases in the middle. This CDR3 comprises 15 residues.

The V call is TRBV15, the J call TRBJ2-4; the match to TRBD1 covers 11 bases. The CDR3 runs 17 residues. The junction had 6 bases not matched to a gene; V was cut back by 5 bases and J by 0 bases. CDR1 and CDR2 from the germline V gene are LNHNV and YYDKDF (reference sequence). Here the CDR3 reads CATSGQGAVLAKNIQYF. In nucleotides, the CDR3 is TGTGCCACCAGCGGACAGGGGGCGGTACTAGCCAAAAACATTCAGTACTTC.

The V call is TRBV27, the J call TRBJ2-5, with 10 positions matching TRBD1. Germline CDR1 and CDR2: MNHEY and SMNVEV (reference sequence). The CDR3 has 14 amino acids. Trimming at V came to 10 bases and at J to 1 base, leaving 6 bases not matched to a gene. The CDR3 is CATNRDRGQETQYF. As DNA, the CDR3 is TGTGCCACCAATAGGGACAGGGGCCAAGAGACCCAGTACTTC.

The rearrangement links TRBV3-1 (or the pseudogene TRBV3-2) to TRBJ2-7; D may be TRBD1 or TRBD2 (6 bases each). The V end was cut by 2 bases, the J end by 1 base, with 12 bases between. Germline values: CDR1 LGHDT, CDR2 YNNKEL (reference sequence). The CDR3 consists of 15 residues. Here the CDR3 DNA reads TGTGCCAGCAGCCAAAGCGGGCAGGGGTCCTACGAGCAGTACTTC. This codes for CASSQSGQGSYEQYF.

In its sample, this clone was seen once. The chain uses TRBV7-9 and TRBJ1-2; D unresolved. Deletions cut 1 base from V and 7 bases from J, with 7 bases between. The CDR3 covers 12 residues. Germline lookup yields CDR1 SEHNR and CDR2 FQNEAQ (reference sequence). CDR3 in DNA: TGTGCCAGCAGCTTAGGGTGGGGTGGCTACACCTTC. Encoded protein: CASSLGWGGYTF.

The V and J genes are TRBV7-2 and TRBJ1-2; a weak D match, TRBD1 (6 bases). Trimming left V 5 bases short and J 1 base short, with 11 bases between. CDR1 is SGHTA, CDR2 FQGNSA, per germline. This CDR3 region has 14 residues. The CDR3 nucleotides are TGTGCCAGCAGCGCGGACAGCAATAACTATGGCTACACCTTC. This sequence encodes CASSADSNNYGYTF.